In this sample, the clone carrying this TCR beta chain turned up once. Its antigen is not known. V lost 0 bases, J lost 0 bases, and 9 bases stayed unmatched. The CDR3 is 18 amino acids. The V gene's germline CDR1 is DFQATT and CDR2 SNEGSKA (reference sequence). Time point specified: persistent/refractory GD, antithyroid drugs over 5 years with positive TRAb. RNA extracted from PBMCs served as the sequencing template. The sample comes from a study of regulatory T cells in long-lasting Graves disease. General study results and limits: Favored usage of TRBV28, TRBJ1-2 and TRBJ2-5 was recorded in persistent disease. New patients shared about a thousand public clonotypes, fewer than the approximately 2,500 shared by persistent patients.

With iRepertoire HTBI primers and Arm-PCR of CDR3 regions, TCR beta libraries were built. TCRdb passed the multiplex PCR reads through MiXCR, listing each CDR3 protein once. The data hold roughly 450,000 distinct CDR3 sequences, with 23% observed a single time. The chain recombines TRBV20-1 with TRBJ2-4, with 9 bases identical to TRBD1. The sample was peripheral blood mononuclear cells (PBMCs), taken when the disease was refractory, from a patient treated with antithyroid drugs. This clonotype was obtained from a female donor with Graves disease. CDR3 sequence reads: CSARDRDRVILAKNIQYF. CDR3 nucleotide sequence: TGCAGTGCTAGAGATAGGGACAGGGTAATCCTAGCCAAAAACATTCAGTACTTC.